The source of this T cell receptor beta chain is a study of shared clonotypes between healthy human individuals. Regarding the study as a whole: Sampling included only blood; tissue repertoires likely differ.

To note about this clone: Its specificity is not known.

TCRdb's copy holds only in-frame clones and misses some; the assay was immunoSEQ multiplex PCR. The sample has hundreds of thousands of clones, nearly 98% seen once; the top ten hold around 0.3%. CD8 cells regarded as naive lacked CD45RO, were positively chosen for CCR7, and omitted terminally differentiated effector memory CD45RA+ cells. Trimming took off 4 bases at V and 5 bases at J, with 10 bases between the two ends. Per the germline V gene, CDR1 is MGHRA and CDR2 is YSYEKL. The CDR3 has 13 amino acids. V and J are TRBV4-1 and TRBJ2-3; the D is unclear. The specimen was naive CD8+ T cells sorted from blood. This sequence was found in a man aged 25-45 years in good health. CDR3 sequence reads: CASSPLPGDTQYF. CDR3 bases: TGCGCCAGCAGCCCCCTCCCGGGAGATACGCAGTATTTT.